The 4 T cell receptor beta chains presented below share a single source sample, sequenced in a study of PD-1 blockade in classical Hodgkin lymphoma. Profiling relied on immunoSEQ multiplex PCR, and the TCRdb table lists in-frame clones only, not all of them. Among 30,000 to 40,000 clones, more than 85% were seen once, and the ten largest hold 0.3%. The sample's time point: cycle 4 day 1 (C4D1), after six to seven weeks of nivolumab. In every patient, relapse followed autologous stem cell transplantation, while exposure to brentuximab vedotin differed. Researchers used magnetic negative selection to pull out pure CD4+ T cells from thawed PBMCs. Source: CD4+ T cells from blood, taken before the fourth cycle of nivolumab. These receptor sequences come from a human donor with classical Hodgkin lymphoma.

J is TRBJ1-6 and V is TRBV5-1, with D tentatively TRBD1 (5 bases). Germline loops: CDR1 SGHRS, CDR2 YFSETQ. Trimming removed 1 base from V and 9 bases from J, with 17 bases in between. The CDR3 is 16 amino acids. DNA of the CDR3: TGCGCCAGCAGCTTGACCGACTGGGGGAAGGCTTCACCCCTCCACTTT. It encodes CASSLTDWGKASPLHF.

V gene TRBV28 combines with J gene TRBJ2-3; TRBD2 agrees at 8 bases. CDR1 MDHEN and CDR2 SYDVKM come from the germline V gene. The CDR3 has 16 residues. Trimming cost V 7 bases and J 0 bases; bases outside gene matches: 9. The CDR3 here is CASNTLAGLSTDTQYF. CDR3 nucleotides: TGTGCCAGCAATACCTTAGCGGGACTTAGCACAGATACGCAGTATTTT.

The V gene is TRBV11-2, the J gene TRBJ2-7; no definite D call. Germline assignment: CDR1 SGHAT and CDR2 FQNNGV. CDR3 length: 14 amino acids. Trimming removed 0 bases from V and 1 base from J, with 7 bases in between. CDR3 nucleotide sequence: TGTGCCAGCAGCTTAGATTTAGCATCCTACGAGCAGTACTTC. This gives the protein CASSLDLASYEQYF.

This sequence joins TRBV28 and TRBJ1-2; possibly TRBD1 for D (6 bases). The CDR3 runs to 14 residues. Germline V CDR1 and CDR2: MDHEN, SYDVKM. Trimming left V 3 bases short and J 4 bases short, with 12 bases between. CDR3 sequence (DNA): TGTGCCAGCAGTTTGGACAGCAGGCTCTATGGCTACACCTTC. Translating it yields CASSLDSRLYGYTF.